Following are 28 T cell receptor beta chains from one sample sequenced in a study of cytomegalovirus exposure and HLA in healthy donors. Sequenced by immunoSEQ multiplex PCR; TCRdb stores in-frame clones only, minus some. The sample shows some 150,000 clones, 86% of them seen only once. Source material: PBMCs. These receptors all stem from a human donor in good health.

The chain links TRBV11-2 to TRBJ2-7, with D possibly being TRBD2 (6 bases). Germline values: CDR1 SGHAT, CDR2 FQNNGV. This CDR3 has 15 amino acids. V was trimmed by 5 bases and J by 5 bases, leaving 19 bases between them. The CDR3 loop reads CASSPNPASGDEQYF. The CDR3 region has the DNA TGTGCCAGCAGCCCAAATCCGGCTTCGGGGGACGAGCAGTACTTC.

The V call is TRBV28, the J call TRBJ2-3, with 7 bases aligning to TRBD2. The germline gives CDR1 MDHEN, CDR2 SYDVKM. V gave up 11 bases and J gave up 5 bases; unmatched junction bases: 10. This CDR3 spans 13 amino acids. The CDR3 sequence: CAQGGRAKDTQYF. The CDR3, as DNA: TGTGCCCAAGGAGGGAGGGCTAAAGATACGCAGTATTTT.

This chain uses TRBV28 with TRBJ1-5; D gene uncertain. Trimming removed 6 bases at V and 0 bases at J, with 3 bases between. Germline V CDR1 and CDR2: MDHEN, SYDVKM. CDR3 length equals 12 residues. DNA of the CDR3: TGTGCCAGCAGGAGTAGCAATCAGCCCCAGCATTTT. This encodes CASRSSNQPQHF.

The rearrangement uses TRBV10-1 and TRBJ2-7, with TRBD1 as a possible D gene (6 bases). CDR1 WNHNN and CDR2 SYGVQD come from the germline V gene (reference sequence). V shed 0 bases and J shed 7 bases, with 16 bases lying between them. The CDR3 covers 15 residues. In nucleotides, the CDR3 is TGCGCCAGCAGTGAGTCGGGCAGGGGTTTACGTGAGCAGTACTTC. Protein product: CASSESGRGLREQYF.

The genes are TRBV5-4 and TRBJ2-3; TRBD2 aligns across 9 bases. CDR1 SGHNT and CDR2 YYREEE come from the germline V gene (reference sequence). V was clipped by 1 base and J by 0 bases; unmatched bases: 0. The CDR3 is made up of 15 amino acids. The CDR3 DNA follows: TGTGCCAGCAGCTTGCTAGCGGGAAGCACAGATACGCAGTATTTT. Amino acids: CASSLLAGSTDTQYF.

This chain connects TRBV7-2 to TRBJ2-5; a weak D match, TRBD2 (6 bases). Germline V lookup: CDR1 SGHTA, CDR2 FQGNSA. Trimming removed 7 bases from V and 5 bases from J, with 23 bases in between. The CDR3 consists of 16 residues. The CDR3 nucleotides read TGTGCCAGCACCCCTGGAGGGCCAACTTATCAGGAGACCCAGTACTTC. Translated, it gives CASTPGGPTYQETQYF. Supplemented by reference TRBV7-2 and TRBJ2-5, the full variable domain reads GAGVSQSPSNKVTEKGKDVELRCDPISGHTALYWYRQSLGQGLEFLIYFQGNSAPDKSGLPSDRFSAERTGGSVSTLTIQRTQQEDSAVYLCASTPGGPTYQETQYFGPGTRLLVL.

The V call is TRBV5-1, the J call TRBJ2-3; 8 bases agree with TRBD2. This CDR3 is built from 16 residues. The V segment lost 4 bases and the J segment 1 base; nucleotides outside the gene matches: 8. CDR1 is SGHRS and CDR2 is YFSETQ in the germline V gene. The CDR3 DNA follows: TGCGCCAGCAGCATTGGGGGACTAGGTGGCACAGATACGCAGTATTTT. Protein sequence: CASSIGGLGGTDTQYF.

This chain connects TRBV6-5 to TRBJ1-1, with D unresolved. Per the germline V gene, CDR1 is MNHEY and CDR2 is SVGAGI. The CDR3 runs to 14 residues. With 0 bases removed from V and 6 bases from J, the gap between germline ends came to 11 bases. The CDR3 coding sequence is TGTGCCAGCAGTTACTCGACCAGGAGGGCTGAAGCTTTCTTT. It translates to CASSYSTRRAEAFF.

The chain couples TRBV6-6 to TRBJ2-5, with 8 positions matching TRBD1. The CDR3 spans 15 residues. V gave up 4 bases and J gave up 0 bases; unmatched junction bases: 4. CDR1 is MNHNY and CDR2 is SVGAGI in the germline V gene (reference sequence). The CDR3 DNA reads TGTGCCAGCAGTTCAGGGGACAGGTACCAAGAGACCCAGTACTTC. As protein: CASSSGDRYQETQYF.

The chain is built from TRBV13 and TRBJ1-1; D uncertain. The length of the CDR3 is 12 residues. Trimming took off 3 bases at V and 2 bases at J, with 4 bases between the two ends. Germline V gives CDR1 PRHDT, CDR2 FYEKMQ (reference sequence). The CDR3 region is CASSFPNTEAFF. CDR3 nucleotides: TGTGCCAGCAGCTTCCCAAACACTGAAGCTTTCTTT.

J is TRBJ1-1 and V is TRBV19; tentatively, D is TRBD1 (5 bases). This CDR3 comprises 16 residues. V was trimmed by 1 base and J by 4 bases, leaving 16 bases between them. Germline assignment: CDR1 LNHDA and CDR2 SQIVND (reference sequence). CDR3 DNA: TGTGCCAGTAGTATAGGGACAAGTCGGGTTCGCACTGAAGCTTTCTTT. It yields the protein CASSIGTSRVRTEAFF.

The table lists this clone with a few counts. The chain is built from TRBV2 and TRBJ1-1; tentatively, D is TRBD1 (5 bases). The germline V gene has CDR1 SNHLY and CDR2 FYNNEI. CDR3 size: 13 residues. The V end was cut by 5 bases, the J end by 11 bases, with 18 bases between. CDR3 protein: CASSRELRQSAFF. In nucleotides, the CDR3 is TGTGCCAGCAGTAGAGAACTGAGACAGTCGGCTTTCTTT.

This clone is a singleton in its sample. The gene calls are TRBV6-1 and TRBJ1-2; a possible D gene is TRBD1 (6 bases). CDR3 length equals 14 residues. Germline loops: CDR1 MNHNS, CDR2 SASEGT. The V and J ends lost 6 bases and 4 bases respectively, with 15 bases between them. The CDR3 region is CASSRDTNPYGYTF. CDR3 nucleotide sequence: TGTGCCAGCAGCCGGGACACCAATCCCTATGGCTACACCTTC.

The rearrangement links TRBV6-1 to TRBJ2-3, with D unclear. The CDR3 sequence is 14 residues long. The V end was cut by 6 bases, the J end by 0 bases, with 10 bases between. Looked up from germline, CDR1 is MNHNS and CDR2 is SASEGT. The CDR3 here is CASRTRVSTDTQYF. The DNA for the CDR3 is TGTGCCAGCAGGACCCGGGTGAGCACAGATACGCAGTATTTT.

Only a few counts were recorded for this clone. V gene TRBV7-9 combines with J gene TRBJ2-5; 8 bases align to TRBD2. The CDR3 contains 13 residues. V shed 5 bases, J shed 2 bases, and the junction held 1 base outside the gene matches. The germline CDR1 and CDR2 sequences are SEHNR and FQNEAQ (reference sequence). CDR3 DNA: TGTGCCAGCAGCGCTAGCGGGCAAGAGACCCAGTACTTC. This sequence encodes CASSASGQETQYF.

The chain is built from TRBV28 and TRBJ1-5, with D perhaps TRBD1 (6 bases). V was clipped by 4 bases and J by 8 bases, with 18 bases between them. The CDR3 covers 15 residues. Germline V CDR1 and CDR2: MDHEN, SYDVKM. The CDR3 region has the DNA TGTGCCAGCAGTTCCGGGACACATAGCGCTGAGCCCCAGCATTTT. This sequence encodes CASSSGTHSAEPQHF.

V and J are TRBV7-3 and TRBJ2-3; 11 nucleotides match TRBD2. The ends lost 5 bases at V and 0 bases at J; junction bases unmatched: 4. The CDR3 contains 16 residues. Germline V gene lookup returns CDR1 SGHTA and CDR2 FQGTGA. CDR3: CASSLPSGGSTDTQYF. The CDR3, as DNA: TGTGCCAGCAGCCTCCCTAGCGGGGGGAGCACAGATACGCAGTATTTT.

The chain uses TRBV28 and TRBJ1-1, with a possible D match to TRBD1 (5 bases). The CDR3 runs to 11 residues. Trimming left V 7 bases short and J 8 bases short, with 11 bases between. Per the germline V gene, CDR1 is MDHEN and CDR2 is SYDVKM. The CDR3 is CASKGLKEAFF. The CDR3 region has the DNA TGTGCCAGCAAGGGACTTAAGGAAGCTTTCTTT.

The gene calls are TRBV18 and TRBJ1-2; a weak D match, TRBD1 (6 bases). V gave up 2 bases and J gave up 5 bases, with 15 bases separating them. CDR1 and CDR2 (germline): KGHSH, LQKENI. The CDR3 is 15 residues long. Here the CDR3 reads CASSPGRQEPYGYTF. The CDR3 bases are TGTGCCAGCTCACCAGGCCGACAGGAACCTTATGGCTACACCTTC.

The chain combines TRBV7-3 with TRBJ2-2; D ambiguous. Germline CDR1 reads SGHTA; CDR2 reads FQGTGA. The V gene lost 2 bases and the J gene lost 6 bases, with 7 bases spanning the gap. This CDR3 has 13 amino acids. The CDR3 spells CASSLRQPGELFF. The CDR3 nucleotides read TGTGCCAGCAGCTTACGACAACCCGGGGAGCTGTTTTTT. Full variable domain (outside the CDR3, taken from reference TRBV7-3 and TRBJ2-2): GAGVSQTPSNKVTEKGKYVELRCDPISGHTALYWYRQSLGQGPEFLIYFQGTGAADDSGLPNDRFFAVRPEGSVSTLKIQRTERGDSAVYLCASSLRQPGELFFGEGSRLTVL.

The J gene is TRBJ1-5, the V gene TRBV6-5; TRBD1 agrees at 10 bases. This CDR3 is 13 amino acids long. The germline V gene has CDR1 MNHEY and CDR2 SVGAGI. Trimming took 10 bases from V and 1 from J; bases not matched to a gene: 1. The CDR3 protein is CATDRGSNQPQHF. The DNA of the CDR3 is TGTGCCACGGACAGGGGGAGCAATCAGCCCCAGCATTTT.

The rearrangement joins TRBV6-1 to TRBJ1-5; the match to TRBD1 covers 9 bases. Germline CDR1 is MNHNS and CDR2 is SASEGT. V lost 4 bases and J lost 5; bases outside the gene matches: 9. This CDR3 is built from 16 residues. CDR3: CASSVQPGTGHQPQHF. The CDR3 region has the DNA TGTGCCAGCAGTGTCCAGCCCGGGACAGGGCATCAGCCCCAGCATTTT.

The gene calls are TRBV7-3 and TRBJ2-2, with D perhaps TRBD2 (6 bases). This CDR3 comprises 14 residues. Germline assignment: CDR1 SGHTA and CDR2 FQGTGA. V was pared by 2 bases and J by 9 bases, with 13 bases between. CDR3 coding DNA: TGTGCCAGCAGCTTAGCGGGGAACTTCCGGGAGCTGTTTTTT. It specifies CASSLAGNFRELFF.

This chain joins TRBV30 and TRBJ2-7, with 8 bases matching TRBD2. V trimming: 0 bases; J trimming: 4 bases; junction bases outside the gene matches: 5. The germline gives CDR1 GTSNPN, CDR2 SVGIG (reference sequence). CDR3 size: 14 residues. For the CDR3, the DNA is TGTGCCTGGAGTGTAGGCGGGAGGATTTACGAGCAGTACTTC. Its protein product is CAWSVGGRIYEQYF.

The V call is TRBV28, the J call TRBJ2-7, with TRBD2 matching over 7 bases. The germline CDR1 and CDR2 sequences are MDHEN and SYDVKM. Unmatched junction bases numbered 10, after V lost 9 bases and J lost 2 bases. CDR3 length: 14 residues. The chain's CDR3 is CASKPLAEPYEQYF. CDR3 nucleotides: TGTGCCAGTAAACCCCTAGCGGAACCCTACGAGCAGTACTTC. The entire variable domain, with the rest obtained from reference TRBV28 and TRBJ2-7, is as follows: DVKVTQSSRYLVKRTGEKVFLECVQDMDHENMFWYRQDPGLGLRLIYFSYDVKMKEKGDIPEGYSVSREKKERFSLILESASTNQTSMYLCASKPLAEPYEQYFGPGTRLTVT.

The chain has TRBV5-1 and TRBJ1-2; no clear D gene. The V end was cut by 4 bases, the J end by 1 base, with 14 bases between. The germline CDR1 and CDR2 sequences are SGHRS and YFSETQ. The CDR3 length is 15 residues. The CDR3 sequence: CASSRKEPNNYGYTF. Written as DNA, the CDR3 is TGCGCCAGCAGCCGCAAGGAGCCCAATAACTATGGCTACACCTTC. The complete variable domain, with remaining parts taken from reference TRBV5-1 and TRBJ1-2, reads KAGVTQTPRYLIKTRGQQVTLSCSPISGHRSVSWYQQTPGQGLQFLFEYFSETQRNKGNFPGRFSGRQFSNSRSEMNVSTLELGDSALYLCASSRKEPNNYGYTFGSGTRLTVV.

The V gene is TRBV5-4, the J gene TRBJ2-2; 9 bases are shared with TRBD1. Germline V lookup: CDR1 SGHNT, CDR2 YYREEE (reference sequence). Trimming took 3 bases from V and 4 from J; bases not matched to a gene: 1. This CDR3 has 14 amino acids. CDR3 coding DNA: TGTGCCAGCAGCTGGGGACAGGGCACCGGGGAGCTGTTTTTT. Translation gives CASSWGQGTGELFF.

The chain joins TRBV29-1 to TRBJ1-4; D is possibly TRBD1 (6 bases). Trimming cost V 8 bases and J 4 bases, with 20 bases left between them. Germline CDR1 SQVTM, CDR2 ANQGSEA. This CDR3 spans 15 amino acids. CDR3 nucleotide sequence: TGCAGCTTCTCAGAACAGGGCCTTTTTAATGAAAAACTGTTTTTT. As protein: CSFSEQGLFNEKLFF.